This TCR beta chain came from a study of early T cells in non-severe SARS-CoV-2 infection. Study-wide points: VDJdb-based matching was biased toward anti-spike CD8 responses and missed private and CD4 specificities.

TCRdb re-analysed the 5' RACE reads in MiXCR, keeping a single row per CDR3 protein. In the table there are over 50,000 distinct CDR3 sequences, approximately 12% of which are singletons. Germline CDR1 reads LGHNA; CDR2 reads YNFKEQ. V trimming: 0 bases; J trimming: 5 bases; junction bases outside the gene matches: 7. This CDR3 is 16 amino acids long. As concerns this clonotype: The antigen remains undetermined.

The source of this sequence is an adult who was a healthcare worker with PCR-confirmed SARS-CoV-2 infection or an uninfected control (not recorded which). Sequencing was done on a sample of whole blood. This chain joins TRBV4-2 and TRBJ2-3, with TRBD2 identical over 8 bases. The CDR3 is CASSQDGTRGRDTQYF. CDR3 bases: TGTGCCAGCAGCCAAGATGGGACTAGAGGTAGAGATACGCAGTATTTT.